Below, 27 T cell receptor beta chains from the same sample are listed, as sequenced in a study of identifying expanded T cells in peripheral blood. Clones were read by immunoSEQ multiplex PCR, and TCRdb kept only the in-frame ones, dropping some. Here the sample spans some 90,000 clones, around 86% being singletons. The source material was blood. These receptors originate from a person aged 18 to 75 in good health.

The rearrangement links TRBV7-2 to TRBJ2-1; 9 positions match TRBD1. Per the germline V gene, CDR1 is SGHTA and CDR2 is FQGNSA. V shed 3 bases, J shed 4 bases, and the junction held 4 bases outside the gene matches. This CDR3 has 15 amino acids. For the CDR3, the DNA is TGTGCCAGCAGCTTGCGGACAGGGGCATACAATGAGCAGTTCTTC. This sequence encodes CASSLRTGAYNEQFF.

The rearrangement joins TRBV7-9 to TRBJ2-2; D remains ambiguous. The CDR3 consists of 14 residues. Germline CDR1 SEHNR, CDR2 FQNEAQ (reference sequence). Deletions cut 5 bases from V and 4 bases from J, with 11 bases between. The CDR3 is CASSPRASTGELFF. In DNA, the CDR3 is TGTGCCAGCAGCCCTCGGGCGAGCACCGGGGAGCTGTTTTTT.

The rearrangement joins TRBV5-5 to TRBJ1-5; no clear D. Germline V lookup: CDR1 SGHKS, CDR2 YYEKEE (reference sequence). The CDR3 totals 16 residues. V lost 0 bases, J lost 5 bases, and 15 bases lay in between. CDR3 loop: CASSLERGPPHQPQHF. DNA for the CDR3: TGTGCCAGCAGCTTGGAGCGAGGGCCCCCTCATCAGCCCCAGCATTTT. Looking up the rest from reference TRBV5-5 and TRBJ1-5 gives the full variable domain: DAGVTQSPTHLIKTRGQQVTLRCSPISGHKSVSWYQQVLGQGPQFIFQYYEKEERGRGNFPDRFSARQFPNYSSELNVNALLLGDSALYLCASSLERGPPHQPQHFGDGTRLSIL.

This chain uses TRBV6-5 with TRBJ1-1; a possible D gene is TRBD1 (5 bases). V gave up 7 bases and J gave up 0 bases, with 9 bases separating them. Germline assignment: CDR1 MNHEY and CDR2 SVGAGI. The CDR3 sequence is 13 residues long. The CDR3 protein is CASTQGMNTEAFF. For the CDR3, the DNA is TGTGCCAGCACGCAGGGCATGAACACTGAAGCTTTCTTT.

The rearrangement joins TRBV6-1 to TRBJ2-7; TRBD1 matches 7 bases. This CDR3 is built from 13 residues. The germline V gene has CDR1 MNHNS and CDR2 SASEGT. With V trimmed by 9 bases and J by 3 bases, 8 bases remained unmatched. CDR3 loop: CASEGTDIYEQYF. The CDR3 bases are TGTGCCAGTGAAGGGACAGACATCTACGAGCAGTACTTC.

In this sample, this clone turned up once. The chain couples TRBV5-1 to TRBJ2-5; a possible D gene is TRBD1 (6 bases). Trimming cost V 0 bases and J 1 base, with 10 bases left between them. This CDR3 is built from 15 residues. CDR1 is SGHRS, CDR2 YFSETQ, per germline. CDR3 protein: CASSLVLGAQETQYF. CDR3 coding DNA: TGCGCCAGCAGCTTGGTTTTGGGGGCCCAAGAGACCCAGTACTTC. Variable domain in full (rest from reference TRBV5-1 and TRBJ2-5): KAGVTQTPRYLIKTRGQQVTLSCSPISGHRSVSWYQQTPGQGLQFLFEYFSETQRNKGNFPGRFSGRQFSNSRSEMNVSTLELGDSALYLCASSLVLGAQETQYFGPGTRLLVL.

This chain links TRBV9 with TRBJ2-1; tentative D call: TRBD1 (5 bases). The CDR3 runs to 15 residues. Germline CDR1 SGDLS, CDR2 YYNGEE. V gave up 1 base and J gave up 0 bases, with 8 bases separating them. CDR3 bases: TGTGCCAGCAGCGTACAGGGAAGCTCCTACAATGAGCAGTTCTTC. Protein sequence: CASSVQGSSYNEQFF.

The table lists this clone with a count of one. This chain uses TRBV28 with TRBJ1-2; D is perhaps TRBD1 (5 bases). The CDR3 loop spans 14 amino acids. Germline assignment: CDR1 MDHEN and CDR2 SYDVKM. V lost 6 bases and J lost 4, with 15 bases in between. The chain's CDR3 is CASSLPTTAYGYTF. The DNA of the CDR3 is TGTGCCAGCAGCCTACCGACGACAGCCTATGGCTACACCTTC.

CDR3 protein: CASSSEGQGRRNEQFF. Here the CDR3 DNA reads TGTGCCAGCAGTTCGGAGGGACAGGGTCGCCGAAATGAGCAGTTCTTC. The chain uses TRBV28 and TRBJ2-1; 9 bases align to TRBD1. V dropped 4 bases and J dropped 7; count of bases not matched to a gene: 11. The CDR3 runs to 16 residues. Germline CDR1 is MDHEN and CDR2 is SYDVKM.

The chain uses TRBV6-6 and TRBJ1-1; D is possibly TRBD1 (5 bases). The CDR3 extends over 15 amino acids. The germline V and J ends were trimmed by 5 bases and 1 base, with 14 bases remaining between them. From germline, CDR1 is MNHNY and CDR2 SVGAGI (reference sequence). The CDR3 sequence: CASSGATRGNTEAFF. For the CDR3, the DNA is TGTGCCAGCAGTGGGGCCACGAGGGGGAACACTGAAGCTTTCTTT.

The chain has TRBV7-9 and TRBJ1-2; unclear D gene. The CDR3 consists of 13 residues. Between the trimmed V and J ends, which lost 3 bases and 3 bases, there was a span of 8 bases. The germline gives CDR1 SEHNR, CDR2 FQNEAQ (reference sequence). DNA for the CDR3: TGTGCCAGCAGCTTCGACCGGGACTATGGCTACACCTTC. Amino acids: CASSFDRDYGYTF.

This chain connects TRBV2 to TRBJ1-4, with 9 bases lining up with TRBD1. The V gene's germline CDR1 is SNHLY and CDR2 FYNNEI. J lost 7 bases, V lost 6 bases, and 12 bases had no gene match. The CDR3 totals 16 residues. CDR3 loop: CASRFGQGNYREKLFF. The CDR3 coding sequence is TGTGCCAGCAGGTTCGGACAGGGGAATTATCGTGAAAAACTGTTTTTT.

The gene calls are TRBV4-1 and TRBJ1-1, with D uncertain. The CDR3 spans 13 residues. Trimming shortened V by 1 base and J by 6 bases, and 9 bases separated the two germline ends. Looked up from germline, CDR1 is MGHRA and CDR2 is YSYEKL. In nucleotides, the CDR3 is TGCGCCAGCAGCCAAGTGGCTAGGGCTGAAGCTTTCTTT. Its protein product is CASSQVARAEAFF.

V and J are TRBV5-1 and TRBJ2-5; 7 bases line up with TRBD1. This CDR3 has 15 amino acids. Per the germline V gene, CDR1 is SGHRS and CDR2 is YFSETQ. V lost 6 bases to trimming and J lost 5 bases; unmatched junction nucleotides: 13. The CDR3 protein is CASILLPGTDETQYF. As DNA, the CDR3 is TGCGCCAGCATCCTACTCCCCGGGACAGACGAGACCCAGTACTTC.

Remarks on this clone: Since no conserved phenylalanine or tryptophan closes the CDR3, a read error is the likely cause. No DNA is shown, since the ends of the CDR3 on it are uncertain; the CDR3 is the one TCRdb lists. The CDR3 reads CASSSPQP. The chain joins TRBV7-2 to TRBJ1-3. The CDR3 adds up to 8 amino acids, both ends counted. Germline V gene sequence: CDR1 SGHTA, CDR2 FQGNSA.

The chain has TRBV7-9 and TRBJ1-1; a possible D gene is TRBD1 (6 bases). Germline CDR1 is SEHNR and CDR2 is FQNEAQ (reference sequence). The CDR3 extends over 14 amino acids. Trimming left V 5 bases short and J 8 bases short, with 18 bases between. The CDR3 coding sequence is TGTGCCAGCAGCCCTAGGGGGACGGGAACCGAAGCTTTCTTT. Translated, it gives CASSPRGTGTEAFF.

In this sample, this clone turned up many times. The chain is built from TRBV11-3 and TRBJ1-2, with D unresolved. This CDR3 has 14 amino acids. Trimming pared 2 bases from V and 6 bases from J, leaving 13 bases between. In germline, CDR1 is SGHNT, CDR2 YENEEA. CDR3 coding DNA: TGTGCCAGCAGCTTAAGTAACGGTCGAAATGGCTACACCTTC. Amino acid sequence: CASSLSNGRNGYTF.

The chain joins TRBV5-1 to TRBJ2-7; 8 nucleotides align to TRBD1. Trimming at V came to 4 bases and at J to 7 bases, leaving 10 bases not matched to a gene. Germline-derived CDR1 and CDR2 are SGHRS and YFSETQ. The CDR3 loop spans 14 amino acids. The CDR3 sequence is CASSPGQVLEEQYF. CDR3 nucleotide sequence: TGCGCCAGCAGCCCGGGACAGGTATTGGAAGAGCAGTACTTC.

The J gene is TRBJ1-1, the V gene TRBV6-5; 8 bases match TRBD1. The V gene end was trimmed by 4 bases and the J gene end by 5 bases; junction bases not matched to a gene: 9. In germline, CDR1 is MNHEY, CDR2 SVGAGI. The CDR3 runs to 15 residues. The CDR3 DNA follows: TGTGCCAGCAGTTCCGACGACAGGGGCCGGACTGAAGCTTTCTTT. Translating it yields CASSSDDRGRTEAFF.

This chain uses TRBV19 with TRBJ2-1, with no clear D. CDR1 and CDR2 from the germline V gene are LNHDA and SQIVND (reference sequence). There are 13 residues in the CDR3. Trimming shortened V by 1 base and J by 0 bases, and 1 base separated the two germline ends. The CDR3 region has the DNA TGTGCCAGTAGTATAGCCTCCTACAATGAGCAGTTCTTC. This translates into CASSIASYNEQFF.

The V gene is TRBV18, the J gene TRBJ1-5, with 9 bases fitting TRBD1. Losses at the gene ends were 6 bases for V and 4 bases for J; bases not matched to a gene: 4. Germline V gene data show CDR1 as KGHSH and CDR2 as LQKENI. The CDR3 length is 14 residues. CDR3 in amino acids: CASSTGGGNQPQHF. The CDR3 DNA is TGTGCCAGCTCCACAGGGGGCGGTAATCAGCCCCAGCATTTT.

This clone was seen a single time. This chain uses TRBV6-5 with TRBJ1-2, with D possibly being TRBD1 (6 bases). There are 15 residues in the CDR3. V was trimmed by 1 base and J by 6 bases, leaving 15 bases between them. Germline CDR1 reads MNHEY; CDR2 reads SVGAGI. The CDR3 nucleotides read TGTGCCAGCAGTTACTTCCCATCCAGGGGAGATGGCTACACCTTC. This gives the protein CASSYFPSRGDGYTF.

This chain links TRBV19 with TRBJ1-2; no clear D. Germline V gene sequence: CDR1 LNHDA, CDR2 SQIVND (reference sequence). Trimming left V 2 bases short and J 0 bases short, with 10 bases between. The CDR3 has 15 residues. This chain's CDR3 is CASSISGSPNYGYTF. CDR3 nucleotides: TGTGCCAGTAGTATATCAGGCAGCCCTAACTATGGCTACACCTTC. The full variable domain, its missing parts supplied by reference TRBV19 and TRBJ1-2, is DGGITQSPKYLFRKEGQNVTLSCEQNLNHDAMYWYRQDPGQGLRLIYYSQIVNDFQKGDIAEGYSVSREKKESFPLTVTSAQKNPTAFYLCASSISGSPNYGYTFGSGTRLTVV.

This clone has only one observation. The V gene is TRBV7-9, the J gene TRBJ2-3; D is unclear. This CDR3 spans 16 amino acids. V was trimmed by 7 bases and J by 0 bases, leaving 17 bases between them. CDR1 and CDR2 from the germline V gene are SEHNR and FQNEAQ (reference sequence). CDR3 DNA sequence: TGTGCCAGCACAGTCAGCACCCTTTCTAGCACAGATACGCAGTATTTT. Residues: CASTVSTLSSTDTQYF.

The table lists this clone with a few counts. The chain uses TRBV5-1 and TRBJ2-6, with 8 bases fitting TRBD1. The CDR3 covers 18 residues. Germline CDR1 is SGHRS and CDR2 is YFSETQ. After removal of 5 bases from V and 1 base from J, the junction contained 11 bases not matched to a gene. CDR3 nucleotide sequence: TGCGCCAGCAGTGATCCGGGACAGGCTGTATCTGGGGCCAACGTCCTGACTTTC. This sequence encodes CASSDPGQAVSGANVLTF.

The V gene is TRBV7-2, the J gene TRBJ2-3; D perhaps matches TRBD2 (6 bases). The CDR3 totals 16 residues. V lost 5 bases, J lost 2 bases, and 17 bases lay in between. CDR1 SGHTA and CDR2 FQGNSA come from the germline V gene. The CDR3 is CASSAGWADYTDTQYF. The DNA of the CDR3 is TGTGCCAGCAGCGCTGGGTGGGCGGACTACACAGATACGCAGTATTTT.

The chain combines TRBV5-1 with TRBJ2-1; TRBD2 matches at 8 bases. This CDR3 has 14 amino acids. Germline lookup yields CDR1 SGHRS and CDR2 YFSETQ. Losses at the gene ends were 1 base for V and 4 bases for J; bases not matched to a gene: 1. The CDR3 DNA reads TGCGCCAGCAGCTTGAGCGGGGGATACAATGAGCAGTTCTTC. Protein product: CASSLSGGYNEQFF. Together with reference TRBV5-1 and TRBJ2-1, the CDR3 gives the full variable domain: KAGVTQTPRYLIKTRGQQVTLSCSPISGHRSVSWYQQTPGQGLQFLFEYFSETQRNKGNFPGRFSGRQFSNSRSEMNVSTLELGDSALYLCASSLSGGYNEQFFGPGTRLTVL.